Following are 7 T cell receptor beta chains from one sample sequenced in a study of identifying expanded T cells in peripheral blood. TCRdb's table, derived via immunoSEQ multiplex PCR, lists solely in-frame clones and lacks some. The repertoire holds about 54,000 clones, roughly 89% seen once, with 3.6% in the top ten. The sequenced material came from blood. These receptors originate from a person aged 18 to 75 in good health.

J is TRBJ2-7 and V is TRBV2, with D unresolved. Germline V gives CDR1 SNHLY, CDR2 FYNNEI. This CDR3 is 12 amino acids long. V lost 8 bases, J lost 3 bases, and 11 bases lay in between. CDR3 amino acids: CASRAVLYEQYF. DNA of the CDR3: TGTGCCAGCCGTGCCGTTCTCTACGAGCAGTACTTC.

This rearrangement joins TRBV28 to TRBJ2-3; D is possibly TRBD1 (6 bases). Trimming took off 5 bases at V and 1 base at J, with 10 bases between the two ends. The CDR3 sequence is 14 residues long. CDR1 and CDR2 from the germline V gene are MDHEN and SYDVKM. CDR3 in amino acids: CASSPGGRTDTQYF. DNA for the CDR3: TGTGCCAGCAGTCCTGGGGGCCGCACAGATACGCAGTATTTT. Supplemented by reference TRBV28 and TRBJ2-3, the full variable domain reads DVKVTQSSRYLVKRTGEKVFLECVQDMDHENMFWYRQDPGLGLRLIYFSYDVKMKEKGDIPEGYSVSREKKERFSLILESASTNQTSMYLCASSPGGRTDTQYFGPGTRLTVL.

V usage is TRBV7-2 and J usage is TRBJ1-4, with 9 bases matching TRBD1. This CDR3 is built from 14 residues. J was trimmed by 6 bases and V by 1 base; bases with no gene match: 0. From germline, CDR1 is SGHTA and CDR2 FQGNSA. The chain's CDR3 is CASSLGQGDEKLFF. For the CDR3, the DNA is TGTGCCAGCAGCTTAGGACAGGGGGATGAAAAACTGTTTTTT.

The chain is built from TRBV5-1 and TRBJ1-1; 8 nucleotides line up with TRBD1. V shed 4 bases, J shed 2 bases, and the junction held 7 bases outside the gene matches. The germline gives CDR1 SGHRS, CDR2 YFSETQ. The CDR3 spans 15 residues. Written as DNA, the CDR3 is TGCGCCAGCAGCGCTACCCAGGGGGCAAACACTGAAGCTTTCTTT. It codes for CASSATQGANTEAFF.

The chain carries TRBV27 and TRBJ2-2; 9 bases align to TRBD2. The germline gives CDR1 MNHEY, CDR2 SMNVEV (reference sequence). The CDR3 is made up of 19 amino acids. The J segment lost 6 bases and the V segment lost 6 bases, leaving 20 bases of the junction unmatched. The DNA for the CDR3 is TGTGCCAGCAGCCGGTCCCCTAGTTCGCGGGGGGGGCGGTCCGGGGAGCTGTTTTTT. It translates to CASSRSPSSRGGRSGELFF.

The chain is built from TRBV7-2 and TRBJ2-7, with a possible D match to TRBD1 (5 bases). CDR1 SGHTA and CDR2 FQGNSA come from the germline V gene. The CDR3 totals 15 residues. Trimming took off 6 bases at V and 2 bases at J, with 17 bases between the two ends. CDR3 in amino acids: CASSFSGAATYEQYF. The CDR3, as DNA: TGTGCCAGCAGTTTTTCTGGGGCCGCTACCTACGAGCAGTACTTC.

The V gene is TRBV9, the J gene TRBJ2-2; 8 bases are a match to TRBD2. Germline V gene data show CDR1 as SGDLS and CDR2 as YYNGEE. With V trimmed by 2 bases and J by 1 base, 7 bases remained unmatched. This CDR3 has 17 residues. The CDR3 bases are TGTGCCAGCAGCGTGCAGTCTCTAGCGGGGAACACCGGGGAGCTGTTTTTT. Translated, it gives CASSVQSLAGNTGELFF.